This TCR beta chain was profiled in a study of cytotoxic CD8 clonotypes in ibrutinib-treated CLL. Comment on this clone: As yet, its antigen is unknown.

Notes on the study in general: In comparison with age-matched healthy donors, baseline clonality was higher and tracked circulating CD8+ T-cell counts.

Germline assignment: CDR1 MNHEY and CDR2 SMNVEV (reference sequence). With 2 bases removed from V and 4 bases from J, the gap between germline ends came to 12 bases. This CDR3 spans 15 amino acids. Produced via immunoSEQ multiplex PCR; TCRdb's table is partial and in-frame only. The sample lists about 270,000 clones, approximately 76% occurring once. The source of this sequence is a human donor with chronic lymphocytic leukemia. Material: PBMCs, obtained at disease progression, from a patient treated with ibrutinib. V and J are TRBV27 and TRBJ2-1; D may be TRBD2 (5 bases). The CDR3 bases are TGTGCCAGCAGTTTAGGAGGTCCTGGGTACAATGAGCAGTTCTTC. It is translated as CASSLGGPGYNEQFF.